The rows below give T cell receptor beta chains drawn from one sample of a study of blood T cell repertoires in COVID-19. Profiled with immunoSEQ multiplex PCR; TCRdb holds only in-frame clones, not every one. The data contain over 300,000 clones, 65% to 90% of them seen just once; the ten biggest clones take up approximately 7.5%. The specimen sequenced was peripheral blood. These receptors were collected from a human donor in a cohort sampled during active COVID-19. Both conserved end residues are part of each CDR3. Fields, in order: CDR3 protein, CDR3 DNA, J gene, clone size, V gene, D gene. The D gene is left open where the match is weak. Not every row has a clone size; where given, it reads once, few, many or a size class.

CDR3: CASRQLNTGELFF
DNA: TGTGCCAGCAGACAATTAAACACCGGGGAGCTGTTTTTT
J: TRBJ2-2
size: NA
V: TRBV10-3
D: NA

CDR3: CASSSGTGISEQYF
DNA: TGTGCCAGTAGTTCCGGGACAGGGATCTCCGAGCAGTACTTC
J: TRBJ2-7
size: NA
V: TRBV19
D: TRBD1

CDR3: CASSRGEWGYTF
DNA: TGTGCCAGCAGCCGGGGTGAGTGGGGCTACACCTTC
J: TRBJ1-2
size: NA
V: TRBV5-6
D: NA

CDR3: CAISDLGLAGGEQFF
DNA: TGTGCCATCAGTGACTTGGGACTAGCGGGGGGTGAGCAGTTCTTC
J: TRBJ2-1
size: NA
V: TRBV10-3
D: TRBD2

CDR3: CASPARGPYSNQPQHF
DNA: TGTGCCTCCCCCGCGAGGGGGCCCTATAGCAATCAGCCCCAGCATTTT
J: TRBJ1-5
size: NA
V: TRBV5-3
D: TRBD1

CDR3: CASGLTLGGTEAFF
DNA: TGTGCTAGTGGTTTGACATTAGGGGGAACTGAAGCTTTCTTT
J: TRBJ1-1
size: NA
V: TRBV12-5
D: NA

CDR3: CASSLGVKGYNEQFF
DNA: TGTGCCAGCAGCTTAGGGGTAAAAGGGTACAATGAGCAGTTCTTC
J: TRBJ2-1
size: NA
V: TRBV5-6
D: NA

CDR3: CASSWTSGGQGELFF
DNA: TGTGCCAGCAGTTGGACTAGCGGGGGGCAGGGGGAGCTGTTTTTT
J: TRBJ2-2
size: NA
V: TRBV27
D: TRBD2

CDR3: CASSLSLAGGIEQFF
DNA: TGTGCCAGCAGTTTAAGCCTAGCGGGGGGGATTGAGCAGTTCTTC
J: TRBJ2-1
size: NA
V: TRBV27
D: TRBD2

CDR3: CASSPSWETGRQFF
DNA: TGTGCCAGCAGCCCCTCCTGGGAGACCGGGCGGCAGTTCTTC
J: TRBJ2-1
size: NA
V: TRBV11-3
D: NA

CDR3: CASSYTGYKNGYTF
DNA: TGTGCCAGCAGTTATACAGGGTATAAGAATGGCTACACCTTC
J: TRBJ1-2
size: NA
V: TRBV7-2
D: NA

CDR3: CASSSQVGAGGRWLFF
DNA: TGTGCCAGCAGCTCTCAGGTAGGCGCGGGGGGGCGATGGCTGTTCTTC
J: TRBJ2-1
size: NA
V: TRBV5-6
D: TRBD2

CDR3: CAWSRDSGNTIYF
DNA: TGTGCCTGGAGCCGGGACTCTGGAAACACCATATATTTT
J: TRBJ1-3
size: NA
V: TRBV30
D: NA

CDR3: CASNLLAGGVDTQYF
DNA: TGTGCCAGCAACCTACTAGCGGGGGGGGTAGATACGCAGTATTTT
J: TRBJ2-3
size: NA
V: TRBV11-2
D: TRBD2

CDR3: CASRFSYEQYF
DNA: TGTGCCAGCAGATTCAGTTACGAGCAGTACTTC
J: TRBJ2-7
size: NA
V: TRBV6-5
D: NA

CDR3: CASSSERIEGGNQPQHF
DNA: TGTGCCAGCAGCTCTGAGCGGATAGAGGGAGGCAATCAGCCCCAGCATTTT
J: TRBJ1-5
size: NA
V: TRBV4-2
D: NA

CDR3: CASSREDYGYTF
DNA: TGTGCCAGTAGTAGGGAGGACTATGGCTACACCTTC
J: TRBJ1-2
size: NA
V: TRBV19
D: NA

CDR3: CASSLSTSGGADTQYF
DNA: TGTGCCAGCAGCTTATCGACTAGCGGGGGCGCAGATACGCAGTATTTT
J: TRBJ2-3
size: NA
V: TRBV7-8
D: TRBD2

CDR3: CARSLKQGALNYGYTF
DNA: TGTGCCAGAAGCCTAAAACAGGGGGCTCTAAACTATGGCTACACCTTC
J: TRBJ1-2
size: NA
V: TRBV5-3
D: TRBD1

CDR3: CASSLISGAYEQYF
DNA: TGTGCCAGCAGCTTAATCAGCGGGGCCTACGAGCAGTACTTC
J: TRBJ2-7
size: few
V: TRBV7-9
D: TRBD2

CDR3: CASREGTTTGELFF
DNA: TGTGCCAGCAGGGAAGGGACTACAACCGGGGAGCTGTTTTTT
J: TRBJ2-2
size: NA
V: TRBV2
D: TRBD2

CDR3: CASRPGVADTQYF
DNA: TGCGCCAGCCGTCCGGGGGTCGCAGATACGCAGTATTTT
J: TRBJ2-3
size: NA
V: TRBV10-2
D: NA